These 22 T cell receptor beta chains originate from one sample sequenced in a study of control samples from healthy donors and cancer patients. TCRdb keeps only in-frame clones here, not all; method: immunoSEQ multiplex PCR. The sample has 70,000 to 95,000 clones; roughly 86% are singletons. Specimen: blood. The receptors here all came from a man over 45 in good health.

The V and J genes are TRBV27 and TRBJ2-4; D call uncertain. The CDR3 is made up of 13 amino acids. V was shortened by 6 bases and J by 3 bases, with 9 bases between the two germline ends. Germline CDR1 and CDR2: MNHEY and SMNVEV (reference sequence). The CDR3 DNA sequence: TGTGCCAGCAGGGGGTTCGACAAAAACATTCAGTACTTC. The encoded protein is CASRGFDKNIQYF.

CDR3 in DNA: TGTGCCAGCAGCTTAAGGACAAGAGCTAACTATGGCTACACCTTC. It yields the protein CASSLRTRANYGYTF. This rearrangement joins TRBV27 to TRBJ1-2; possibly TRBD1 for D (5 bases). The CDR3 has 15 residues. Trimming removed 6 bases at V and 0 bases at J, with 14 bases between. CDR1 is MNHEY, CDR2 SMNVEV, per germline (reference sequence).

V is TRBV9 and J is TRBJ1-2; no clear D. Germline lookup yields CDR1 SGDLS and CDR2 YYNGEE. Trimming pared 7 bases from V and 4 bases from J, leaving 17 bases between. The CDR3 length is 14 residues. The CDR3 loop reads CASRQASLSYGYTF. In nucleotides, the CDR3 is TGTGCCAGCCGCCAAGCCTCCCTCTCCTATGGCTACACCTTC. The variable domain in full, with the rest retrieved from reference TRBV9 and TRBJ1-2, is DSGVTQTPKHLITATGQRVTLRCSPRSGDLSVYWYQQSLDQGLQFLIQYYNGEERAKGNILERFSAQQFPDLHSELNLSSLELGDSALYFCASRQASLSYGYTFGSGTRLTVV.

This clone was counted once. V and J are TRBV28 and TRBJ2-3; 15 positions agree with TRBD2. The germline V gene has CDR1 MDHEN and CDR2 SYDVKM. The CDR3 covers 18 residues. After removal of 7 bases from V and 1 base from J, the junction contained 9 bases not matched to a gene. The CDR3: CASNLLGLAGGGTDTQYF. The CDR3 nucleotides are TGTGCCAGCAACCTACTGGGACTAGCGGGAGGCGGCACAGATACGCAGTATTTT.

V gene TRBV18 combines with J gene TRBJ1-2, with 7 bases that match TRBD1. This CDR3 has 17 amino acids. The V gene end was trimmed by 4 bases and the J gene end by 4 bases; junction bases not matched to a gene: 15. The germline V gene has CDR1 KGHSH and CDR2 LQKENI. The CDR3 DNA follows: TGTGCCAGCTCACTAGAATTCCTTACGACAGGGTCCTATGGCTACACCTTC. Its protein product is CASSLEFLTTGSYGYTF.

CDR3 residues: CASRPDRASGGRVNEQFF. In DNA, the CDR3 is TGTGCCAGCAGGCCCGACAGGGCTAGCGGGGGACGGGTCAATGAGCAGTTCTTC. V and J are TRBV9 and TRBJ2-1, with 10 bases fitting TRBD2. Germline-derived CDR1 and CDR2 are SGDLS and YYNGEE. The CDR3 loop spans 18 amino acids. V trimming: 5 bases; J trimming: 6 bases; junction bases outside the gene matches: 17.

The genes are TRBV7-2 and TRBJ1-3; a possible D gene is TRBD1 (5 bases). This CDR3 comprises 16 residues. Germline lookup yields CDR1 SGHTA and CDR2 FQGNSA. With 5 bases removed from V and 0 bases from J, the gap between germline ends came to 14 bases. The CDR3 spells CASSPLTGGSGNTIYF. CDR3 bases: TGTGCCAGCAGCCCGTTGACGGGGGGCTCTGGAAACACCATATATTTT.

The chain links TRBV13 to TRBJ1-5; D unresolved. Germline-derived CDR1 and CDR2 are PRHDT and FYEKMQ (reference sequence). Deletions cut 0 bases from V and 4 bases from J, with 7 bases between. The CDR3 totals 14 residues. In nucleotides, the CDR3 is TGTGCCAGCAGCTTAGGCCGGGCAAATCAGCCCCAGCATTTT. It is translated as CASSLGRANQPQHF.

CDR3 residues: CASSESKSSGVSTDTQYF. CDR3 DNA: TGTGCCAGCAGTGAATCGAAATCTAGCGGGGTTAGCACAGATACGCAGTATTTT. The V and J genes are TRBV6-1 and TRBJ2-3, with 9 bases matching TRBD2. Germline V CDR1 and CDR2: MNHNS, SASEGT. This CDR3 contains 18 residues. Losses at the gene ends were 2 bases for V and 0 bases for J; bases not matched to a gene: 9.

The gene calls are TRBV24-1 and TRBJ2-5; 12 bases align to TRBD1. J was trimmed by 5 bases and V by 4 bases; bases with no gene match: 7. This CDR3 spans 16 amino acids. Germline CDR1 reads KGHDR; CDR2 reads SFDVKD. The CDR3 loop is CATSEPGTGGVETQYF. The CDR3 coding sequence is TGTGCCACCAGTGAGCCCGGGACAGGGGGCGTGGAGACCCAGTACTTC.

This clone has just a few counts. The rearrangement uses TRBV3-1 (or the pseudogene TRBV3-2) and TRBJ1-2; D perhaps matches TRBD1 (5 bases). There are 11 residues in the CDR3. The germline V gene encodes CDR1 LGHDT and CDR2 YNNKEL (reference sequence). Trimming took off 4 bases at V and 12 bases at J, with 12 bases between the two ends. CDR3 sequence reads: CASSRMTDHTF. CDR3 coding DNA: TGTGCCAGCAGCCGGATGACAGATCACACCTTC.

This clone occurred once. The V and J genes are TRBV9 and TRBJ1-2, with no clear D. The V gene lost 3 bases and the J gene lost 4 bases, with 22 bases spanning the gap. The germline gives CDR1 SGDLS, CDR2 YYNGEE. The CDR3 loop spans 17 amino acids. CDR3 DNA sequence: TGTGCCAGCAGCGCCCGCAGGAAAGCAGGTTTACTCTATGGCTACACCTTC. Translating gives CASSARRKAGLLYGYTF.

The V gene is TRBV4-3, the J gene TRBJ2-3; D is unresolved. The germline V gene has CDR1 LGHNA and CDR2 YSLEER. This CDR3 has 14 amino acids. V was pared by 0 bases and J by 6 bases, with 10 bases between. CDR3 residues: CASSQDYASDTQYF. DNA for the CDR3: TGCGCCAGCAGCCAAGATTATGCGTCGGATACGCAGTATTTT.

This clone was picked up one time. CDR3 nucleotide sequence: TGTGCCAGCAGGCCCCCCGGGGTCTACTATGGCTACACCTTC. It translates to CASRPPGVYYGYTF. The V gene is TRBV2, the J gene TRBJ1-2; unclear D gene. CDR3 length: 14 amino acids. The germline gives CDR1 SNHLY, CDR2 FYNNEI. The V gene lost 6 bases and the J gene lost 3 bases, with 14 bases spanning the gap.

Here the CDR3 reads CASSVTGNEQFF. DNA for the CDR3: TGTGCCAGCAGCGTAACGGGGAATGAGCAGTTCTTC. This rearrangement joins TRBV9 to TRBJ2-1, with D maybe TRBD2 (5 bases). Germline V gives CDR1 SGDLS, CDR2 YYNGEE. V was trimmed by 1 base and J by 7 bases, leaving 6 bases between them. CDR3 length: 12 amino acids.

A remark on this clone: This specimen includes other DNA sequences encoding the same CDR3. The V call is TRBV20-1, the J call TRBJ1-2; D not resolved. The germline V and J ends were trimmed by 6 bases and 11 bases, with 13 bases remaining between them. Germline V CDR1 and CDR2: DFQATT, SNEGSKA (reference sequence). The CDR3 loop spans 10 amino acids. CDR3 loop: CSAREVGYTF. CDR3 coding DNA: TGCAGTGCACGGGAAGTCGGTTACACCTTC.

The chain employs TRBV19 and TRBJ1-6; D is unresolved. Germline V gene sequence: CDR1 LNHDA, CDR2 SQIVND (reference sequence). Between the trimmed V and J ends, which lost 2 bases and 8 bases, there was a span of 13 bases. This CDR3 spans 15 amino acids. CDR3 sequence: CASSINSRVDSPLHF. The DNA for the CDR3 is TGTGCCAGTAGTATAAATTCGAGGGTGGATTCACCCCTCCACTTT.

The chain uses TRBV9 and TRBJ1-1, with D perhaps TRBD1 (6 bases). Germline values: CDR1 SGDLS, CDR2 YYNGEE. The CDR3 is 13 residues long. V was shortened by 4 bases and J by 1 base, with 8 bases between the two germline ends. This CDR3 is CASSKDRNTEAFF. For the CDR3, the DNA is TGTGCCAGCAGCAAGGACAGGAACACTGAAGCTTTCTTT.

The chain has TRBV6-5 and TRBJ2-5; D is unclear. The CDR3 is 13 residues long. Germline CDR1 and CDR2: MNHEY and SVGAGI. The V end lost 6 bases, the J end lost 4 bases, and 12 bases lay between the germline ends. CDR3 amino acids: CASRDPGRETQYF. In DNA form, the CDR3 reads TGTGCCAGCAGGGACCCGGGTAGAGAGACCCAGTACTTC.

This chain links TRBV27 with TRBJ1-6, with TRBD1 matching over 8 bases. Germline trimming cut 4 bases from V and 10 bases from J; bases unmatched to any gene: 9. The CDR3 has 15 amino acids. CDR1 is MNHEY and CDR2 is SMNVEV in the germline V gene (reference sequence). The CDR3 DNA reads TGTGCCAGCAGTTCCACGACAGGGGTTAGGTCACCCCTCCACTTT. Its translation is CASSSTTGVRSPLHF.

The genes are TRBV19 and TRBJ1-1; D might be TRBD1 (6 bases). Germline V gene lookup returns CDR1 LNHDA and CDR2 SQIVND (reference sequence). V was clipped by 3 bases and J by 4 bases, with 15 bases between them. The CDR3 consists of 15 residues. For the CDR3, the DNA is TGTGCCAGTAGTATCCGAACGGGGGGGCGCACTGAAGCTTTCTTT. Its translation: CASSIRTGGRTEAFF. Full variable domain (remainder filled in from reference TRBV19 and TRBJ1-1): DGGITQSPKYLFRKEGQNVTLSCEQNLNHDAMYWYRQDPGQGLRLIYYSQIVNDFQKGDIAEGYSVSREKKESFPLTVTSAQKNPTAFYLCASSIRTGGRTEAFFGQGTRLTVV.

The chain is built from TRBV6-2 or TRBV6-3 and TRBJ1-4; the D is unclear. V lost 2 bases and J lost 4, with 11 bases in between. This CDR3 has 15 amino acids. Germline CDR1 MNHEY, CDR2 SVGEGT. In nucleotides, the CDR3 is TGTGCCAGCAGTTACAAGGTTTCCGATAATGAAAAACTGTTTTTT. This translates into CASSYKVSDNEKLFF.